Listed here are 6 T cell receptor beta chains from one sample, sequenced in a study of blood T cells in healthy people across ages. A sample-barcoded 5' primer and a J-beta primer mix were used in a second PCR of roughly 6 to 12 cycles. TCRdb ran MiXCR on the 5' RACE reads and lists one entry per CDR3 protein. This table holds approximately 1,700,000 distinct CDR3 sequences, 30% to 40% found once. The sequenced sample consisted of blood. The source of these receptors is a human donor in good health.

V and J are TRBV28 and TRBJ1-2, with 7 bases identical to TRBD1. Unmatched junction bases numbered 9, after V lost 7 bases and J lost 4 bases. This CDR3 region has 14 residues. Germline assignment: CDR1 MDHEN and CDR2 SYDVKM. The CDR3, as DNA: TGTGCCAGCAACCTCCGTTGGGACAGCTATGGCTACACCTTC. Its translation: CASNLRWDSYGYTF.

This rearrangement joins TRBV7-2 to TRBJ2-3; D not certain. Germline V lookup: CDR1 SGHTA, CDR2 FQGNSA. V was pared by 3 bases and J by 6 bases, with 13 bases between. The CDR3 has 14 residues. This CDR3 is CASSFPYSHDTQYF. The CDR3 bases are TGTGCCAGCAGCTTTCCCTACTCGCACGATACGCAGTATTTT.

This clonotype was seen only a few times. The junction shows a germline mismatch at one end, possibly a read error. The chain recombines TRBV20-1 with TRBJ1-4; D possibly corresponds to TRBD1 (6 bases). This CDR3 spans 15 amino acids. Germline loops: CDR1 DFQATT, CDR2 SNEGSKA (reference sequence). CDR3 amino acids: CSALDSEATNEKRFF. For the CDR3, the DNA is TGCAGTGCTCTGGACAGCGAAGCAACTAATGAAAAACGGTTTTTT.

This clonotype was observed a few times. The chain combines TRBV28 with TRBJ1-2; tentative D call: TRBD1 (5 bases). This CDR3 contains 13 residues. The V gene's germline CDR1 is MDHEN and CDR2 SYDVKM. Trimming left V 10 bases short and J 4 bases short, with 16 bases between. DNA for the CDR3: TGTGCCACCCCAACCGGGACGGGCTATGGCTACACCTTC. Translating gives CATPTGTGYGYTF.

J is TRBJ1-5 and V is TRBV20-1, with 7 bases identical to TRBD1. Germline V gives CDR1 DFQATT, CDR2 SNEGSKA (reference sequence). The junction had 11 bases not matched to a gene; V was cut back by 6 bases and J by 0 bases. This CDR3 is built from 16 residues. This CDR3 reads CSALSLRGVSNQPQHF. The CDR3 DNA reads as TGCAGTGCGCTATCACTCAGGGGGGTTAGCAATCAGCCCCAGCATTTT.

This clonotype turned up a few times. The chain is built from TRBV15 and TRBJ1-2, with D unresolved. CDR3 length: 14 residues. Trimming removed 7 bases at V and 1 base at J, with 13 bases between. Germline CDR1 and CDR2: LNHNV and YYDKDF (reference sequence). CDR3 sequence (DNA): TGTGCCACCACAACCGGGCTCATTAACTATGGCTACACCTTC. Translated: CATTTGLINYGYTF.